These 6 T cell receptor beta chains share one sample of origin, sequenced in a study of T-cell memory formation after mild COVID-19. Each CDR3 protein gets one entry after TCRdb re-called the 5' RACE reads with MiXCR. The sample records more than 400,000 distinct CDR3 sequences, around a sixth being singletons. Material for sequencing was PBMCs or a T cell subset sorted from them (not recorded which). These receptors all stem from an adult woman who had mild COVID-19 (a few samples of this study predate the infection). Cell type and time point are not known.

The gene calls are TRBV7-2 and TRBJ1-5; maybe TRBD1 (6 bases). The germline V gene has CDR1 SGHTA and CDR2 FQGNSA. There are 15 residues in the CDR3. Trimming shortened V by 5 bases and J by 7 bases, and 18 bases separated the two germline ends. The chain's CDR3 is CASSATTGSWQPQHF. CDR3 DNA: TGTGCCAGCAGCGCAACTACAGGGTCTTGGCAGCCCCAGCATTTT.

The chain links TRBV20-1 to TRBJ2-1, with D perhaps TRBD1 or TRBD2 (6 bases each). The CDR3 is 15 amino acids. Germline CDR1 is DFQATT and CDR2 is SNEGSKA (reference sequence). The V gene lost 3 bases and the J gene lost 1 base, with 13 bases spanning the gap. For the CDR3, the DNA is TGCAGTGCTAGCCCCCGGGGGCGGTCCTACAATGAGCAGTTCTTC. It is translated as CSASPRGRSYNEQFF.

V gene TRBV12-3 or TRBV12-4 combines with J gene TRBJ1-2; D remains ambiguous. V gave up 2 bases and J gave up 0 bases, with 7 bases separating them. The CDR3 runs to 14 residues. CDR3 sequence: CASSLLSANYGYTF. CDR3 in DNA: TGTGCCAGCAGTTTACTCTCTGCTAACTATGGCTACACCTTC.

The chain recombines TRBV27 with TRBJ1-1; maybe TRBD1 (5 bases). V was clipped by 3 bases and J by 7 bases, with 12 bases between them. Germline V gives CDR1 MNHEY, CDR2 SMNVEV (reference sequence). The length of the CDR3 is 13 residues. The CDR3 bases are TGTGCCAGCAGTTTGGGGGAAGGACATGAAGCTTTCTTT. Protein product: CASSLGEGHEAFF.

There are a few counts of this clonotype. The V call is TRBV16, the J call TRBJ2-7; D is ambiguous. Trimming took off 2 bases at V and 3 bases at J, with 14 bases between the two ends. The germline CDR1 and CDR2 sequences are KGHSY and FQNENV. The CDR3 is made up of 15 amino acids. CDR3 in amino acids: CASSQTRSGLYEQYF. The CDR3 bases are TGTGCCAGCAGCCAAACTCGATCCGGGCTCTACGAGCAGTACTTC.

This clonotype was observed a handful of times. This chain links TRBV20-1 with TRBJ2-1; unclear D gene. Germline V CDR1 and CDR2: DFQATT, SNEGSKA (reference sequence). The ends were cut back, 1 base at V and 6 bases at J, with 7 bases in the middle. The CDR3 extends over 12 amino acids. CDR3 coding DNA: TGCAGTGCTAGAGTGGCAAGCAATGAGCAGTTCTTC. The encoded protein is CSARVASNEQFF.